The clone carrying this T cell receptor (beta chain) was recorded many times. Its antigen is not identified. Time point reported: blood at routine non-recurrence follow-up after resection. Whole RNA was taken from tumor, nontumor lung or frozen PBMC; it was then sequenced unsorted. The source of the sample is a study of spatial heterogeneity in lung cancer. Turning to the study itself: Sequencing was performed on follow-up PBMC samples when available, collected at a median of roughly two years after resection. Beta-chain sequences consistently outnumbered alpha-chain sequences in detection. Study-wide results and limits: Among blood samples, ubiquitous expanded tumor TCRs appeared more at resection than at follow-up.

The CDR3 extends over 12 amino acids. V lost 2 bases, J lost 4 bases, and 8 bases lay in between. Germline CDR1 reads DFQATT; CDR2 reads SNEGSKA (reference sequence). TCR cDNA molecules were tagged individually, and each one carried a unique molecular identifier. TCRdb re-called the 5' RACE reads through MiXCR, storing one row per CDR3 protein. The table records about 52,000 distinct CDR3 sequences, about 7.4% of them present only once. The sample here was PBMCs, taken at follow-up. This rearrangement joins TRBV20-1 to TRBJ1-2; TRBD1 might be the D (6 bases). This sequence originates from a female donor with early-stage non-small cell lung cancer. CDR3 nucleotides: TGCAGTGCTAGACGGGACACCTATGGCTACACCTTC. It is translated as CSARRDTYGYTF.